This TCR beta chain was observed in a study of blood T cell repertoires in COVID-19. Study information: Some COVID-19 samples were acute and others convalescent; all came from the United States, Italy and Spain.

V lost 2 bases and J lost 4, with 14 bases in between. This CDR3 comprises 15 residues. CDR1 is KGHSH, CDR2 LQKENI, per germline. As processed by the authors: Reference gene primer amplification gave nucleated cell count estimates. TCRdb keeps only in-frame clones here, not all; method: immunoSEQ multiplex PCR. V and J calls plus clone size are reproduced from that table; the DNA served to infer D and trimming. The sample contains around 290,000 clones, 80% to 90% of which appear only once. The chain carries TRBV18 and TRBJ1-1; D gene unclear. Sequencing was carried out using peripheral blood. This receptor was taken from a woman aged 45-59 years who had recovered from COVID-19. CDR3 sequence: CASSPREGGGTEAFF. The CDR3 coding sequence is TGTGCCAGCTCACCAAGGGAGGGAGGCGGCACTGAAGCTTTCTTT. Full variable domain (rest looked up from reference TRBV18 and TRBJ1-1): NAGVMQNPRHLVRRRGQEARLRCSPMKGHSHVYWYRQLPEEGLKFMVYLQKENIIDESGMPKERFSAEFPKEGPSILRIQQVVRGDSAAYFCASSPREGGGTEAFFGQGTRLTVV.